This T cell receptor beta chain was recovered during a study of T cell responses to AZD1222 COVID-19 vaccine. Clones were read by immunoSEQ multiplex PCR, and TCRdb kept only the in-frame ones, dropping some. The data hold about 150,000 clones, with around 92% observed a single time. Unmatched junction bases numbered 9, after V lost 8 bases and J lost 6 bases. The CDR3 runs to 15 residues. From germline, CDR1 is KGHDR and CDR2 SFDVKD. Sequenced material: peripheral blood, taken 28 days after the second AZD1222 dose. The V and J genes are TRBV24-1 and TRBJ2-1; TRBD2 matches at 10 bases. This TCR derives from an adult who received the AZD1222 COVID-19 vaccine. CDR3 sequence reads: CATKRGLAGANEQFF. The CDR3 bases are TGTGCCACCAAAAGAGGGCTAGCGGGAGCCAATGAGCAGTTCTTC.